Presented here are 17 T cell receptor beta chains from one specimen sequenced in a study of blood T cell repertoires in COVID-19. Sequencing used immunoSEQ multiplex PCR; TCRdb keeps in-frame clones, though not all of them. The sample contains 110,000 to 150,000 clones, about 83% of which appear only once. The sample consisted of peripheral blood. These receptors were obtained from a human donor in a cohort sampled during active COVID-19.

J is TRBJ2-6 and V is TRBV28; D may be TRBD2 (6 bases). The germline V gene encodes CDR1 MDHEN and CDR2 SYDVKM. The CDR3 length is 17 residues. V was clipped by 8 bases and J by 2 bases, with 19 bases between them. As DNA, the CDR3 is TGTGCCAGCCGCTGGGCGGGACCACAAACTGGGGCCAACGTCCTGACTTTC. This codes for CASRWAGPQTGANVLTF.

The chain employs TRBV5-6 and TRBJ1-4, with D uncertain. V dropped 4 bases and J dropped 5 bases, with 21 bases sitting between them. CDR1 is SGHDT and CDR2 is YYEEEE in the germline V gene. CDR3 length: 17 amino acids. This chain's CDR3 is CASSKTRSRGTNEKLFF. CDR3 sequence (DNA): TGTGCCAGCAGCAAAACCCGATCGAGAGGAACGAATGAAAAACTGTTTTTT.

The chain is built from TRBV4-1 and TRBJ2-1, with 9 nucleotides matching TRBD2. CDR1 and CDR2 from the germline V gene are MGHRA and YSYEKL. V gave up 8 bases and J gave up 3 bases; unmatched junction bases: 11. The CDR3 runs to 16 residues. CDR3 sequence: CASAKELAGNYNEQFF. CDR3 nucleotides: TGCGCCAGCGCTAAAGAGCTAGCGGGGAACTACAATGAGCAGTTCTTC.

The sample holds one count of this clone. The chain links TRBV18 to TRBJ2-5, with TRBD1 matching 8 bases. This CDR3 contains 17 residues. Trimming cost V 1 base and J 5 bases; bases outside gene matches: 12. CDR1 is KGHSH and CDR2 is LQKENI in the germline V gene. The chain's CDR3 is CASSPRIGPRDRETQYF. CDR3 in DNA: TGTGCCAGCTCACCACGCATAGGCCCGAGGGACAGGGAGACCCAGTACTTC.

The gene calls are TRBV6-5 and TRBJ2-2, with 8 bases aligning to TRBD1. CDR1 is MNHEY and CDR2 is SVGAGI in the germline V gene. There are 15 residues in the CDR3. V shed 6 bases and J 0 bases; nucleotides not matched to a gene: 3. The CDR3: CASRMDRANTGELFF. The CDR3 DNA reads TGTGCCAGCAGGATGGACAGGGCGAACACCGGGGAGCTGTTTTTT.

This clone was counted a single time. The CDR3 sequence is CASSQRRAGDSYEQYF. DNA of the CDR3: TGTGCCAGCAGCCAAAGGAGGGCGGGGGACTCCTACGAGCAGTACTTC. The chain couples TRBV4-2 to TRBJ2-7; TRBD2 matches at 7 bases. The junction had 7 bases not matched to a gene; V was cut back by 2 bases and J by 0 bases. CDR3 length equals 16 residues. Germline assignment: CDR1 LGHNA and CDR2 YNFKEQ.

This clone was picked up a small number of times. The V and J genes are TRBV18 and TRBJ1-1; 10 bases are a match to TRBD1. The CDR3 runs to 15 residues. V lost 2 bases, J lost 1 base, and 1 base stayed unmatched. Germline CDR1 KGHSH, CDR2 LQKENI. The CDR3 DNA reads TGTGCCAGCTCACCAGGGACAGGGGCGAACACTGAAGCTTTCTTT. Translation: CASSPGTGANTEAFF.

CDR3 sequence reads: CASTAQRRLGNTGELFF. The CDR3 DNA sequence: TGCGCCAGCACCGCCCAGAGGAGACTAGGAAACACCGGGGAGCTGTTTTTT. The rearrangement links TRBV5-1 to TRBJ2-2; a weak D match, TRBD2 (6 bases). Germline assignment: CDR1 SGHRS and CDR2 YFSETQ. This CDR3 has 17 residues. With 6 bases removed from V and 2 bases from J, the gap between germline ends came to 20 bases. Complete variable domain (other parts from reference TRBV5-1 and TRBJ2-2): KAGVTQTPRYLIKTRGQQVTLSCSPISGHRSVSWYQQTPGQGLQFLFEYFSETQRNKGNFPGRFSGRQFSNSRSEMNVSTLELGDSALYLCASTAQRRLGNTGELFFGEGSRLTVL.

The chain uses TRBV28 and TRBJ1-1; 7 nucleotides line up with TRBD1. CDR3 length equals 15 residues. Germline CDR1 reads MDHEN; CDR2 reads SYDVKM. This CDR3 reads CAALRQGLWNTEAFF. The CDR3, as DNA: TGTGCGGCGCTAAGACAGGGTCTTTGGAACACTGAAGCTTTCTTT.

This chain links TRBV18 with TRBJ1-4; TRBD1 might be the D (5 bases). CDR3 size: 16 residues. The ends were cut back, 3 bases at V and 8 bases at J, with 19 bases in the middle. Per the germline V gene, CDR1 is KGHSH and CDR2 is LQKENI. CDR3 nucleotides: TGTGCCAGCTCACCCGGGTCAGTGCGGGACGGCGAAAAACTGTTTTTT. Translating gives CASSPGSVRDGEKLFF. Based on the CDR3 plus reference TRBV18 and TRBJ1-4, the full variable domain is NAGVMQNPRHLVRRRGQEARLRCSPMKGHSHVYWYRQLPEEGLKFMVYLQKENIIDESGMPKERFSAEFPKEGPSILRIQQVVRGDSAAYFCASSPGSVRDGEKLFFGSGTQLSVL.

The J gene is TRBJ1-3, the V gene TRBV6-1; D is unclear. CDR3 length: 17 residues. V lost 1 base to trimming and J lost 0 bases, with 13 bases between them. Per the germline V gene, CDR1 is MNHNS and CDR2 is SASEGT. CDR3 protein: CASSEGSGALSGNTIYF. The CDR3 bases are TGTGCCAGCAGTGAAGGGTCCGGTGCCCTCTCTGGAAACACCATATATTTT.

This rearrangement joins TRBV6-2 or TRBV6-3 to TRBJ2-5; TRBD2 agrees at 11 bases. This CDR3 spans 15 amino acids. V was pared by 5 bases and J by 3 bases, with 5 bases of the junction left unmatched. Germline lookup yields CDR1 MNHEY and CDR2 SVGEGT. The CDR3 coding sequence is TGTGCCAGCAGTCCCCTTAGCGGGAGGGAAGAGACCCAGTACTTC. Protein sequence: CASSPLSGREETQYF.

The sample holds many counts of this clone. J is TRBJ2-1 and V is TRBV28; 7 nucleotides align to TRBD2. This CDR3 has 15 amino acids. With 6 bases clipped from V and 4 bases from J, the junction kept 9 bases outside the gene matches. The germline gives CDR1 MDHEN, CDR2 SYDVKM. In DNA, the CDR3 is TGTGCCAGCAGCTTAGGGCGGGGGATTTACAATGAGCAGTTCTTC. Residues: CASSLGRGIYNEQFF.

The chain links TRBV28 to TRBJ1-1, with a possible D match to TRBD1 (6 bases). The CDR3 totals 13 residues. The V end lost 4 bases, the J end lost 4 bases, and 10 bases lay between the germline ends. CDR1 is MDHEN, CDR2 SYDVKM, per germline. The chain's CDR3 is CASSSRGATEAFF. In DNA, the CDR3 is TGTGCCAGCAGTTCTCGGGGGGCCACTGAAGCTTTCTTT.

This chain uses TRBV5-1 with TRBJ2-5; TRBD2 agrees at 14 bases. Germline-derived CDR1 and CDR2 are SGHRS and YFSETQ. Germline trimming cut 3 bases from V and 0 bases from J; bases unmatched to any gene: 10. CDR3 length equals 19 residues. This CDR3 reads CASSSSGTSGSWHQETQYF. In nucleotides, the CDR3 is TGCGCCAGCAGCTCGTCCGGGACTAGCGGGAGTTGGCACCAAGAGACCCAGTACTTC.

The V gene is TRBV12-5, the J gene TRBJ2-7; 11 nucleotides match TRBD2. Trimming cost V 6 bases and J 3 bases; bases outside gene matches: 7. Looked up from germline, CDR1 is LGHNT and CDR2 is FRNRAP. This CDR3 is 15 amino acids long. The CDR3 here is CASGRPLAGDYEQYF. The CDR3 bases are TGTGCTAGTGGACGACCACTAGCGGGAGACTACGAGCAGTACTTC.

This rearrangement joins TRBV15 to TRBJ2-3, with 8 bases lining up with TRBD2. This CDR3 has 15 amino acids. J gave up 4 bases and V 4 bases, and 7 bases lay outside the gene matches. Germline V gene data show CDR1 as LNHNV and CDR2 as YYDKDF (reference sequence). CDR3 amino acids: CATSTYLRGADTQYF. The CDR3 nucleotides are TGTGCCACCAGCACTTACCTGCGGGGGGCAGATACGCAGTATTTT.